This TCR beta chain is drawn from a study of T cell responses to AZD1222 COVID-19 vaccine. Produced via immunoSEQ multiplex PCR; TCRdb's table is partial and in-frame only. The sample carries roughly 140,000 clones, 80% to 95% recorded once. Sequencing was performed on peripheral blood, taken 28 days after the second AZD1222 dose. The sequence derives from an adult who received the AZD1222 COVID-19 vaccine.

The CDR3: CASSTRQESGNTIYF. The DNA of the CDR3 is TGTGCCAGCAGTACCCGACAGGAATCTGGAAACACCATATATTTT. V and J are TRBV2 and TRBJ1-3; the D gene is possibly TRBD1 (6 bases). This CDR3 region has 15 residues. V lost 5 bases to trimming and J lost 1 base, with 12 bases between them. Germline values: CDR1 SNHLY, CDR2 FYNNEI.